What follows are 21 T cell receptor beta chains derived from one specimen sequenced in a study of shared clonotypes between healthy human individuals. Clones were read by immunoSEQ multiplex PCR, and TCRdb kept only the in-frame ones, dropping some. Of over 2 million clones detected, around 93% appear once; the ten largest clones hold around 0.4%. The sequenced material came from naive CD4+ T cells from PBMCs. Subset reported: CD45RA+ positively selected. The receptors originated from a young man in good health. Some clones in this sample may be carry-over from other donors' samples.

The chain links TRBV6-1 to TRBJ1-1; D remains unclear. CDR1 is MNHNS and CDR2 is SASEGT in the germline V gene. The CDR3 is made up of 12 amino acids. Between the trimmed V and J ends, which lost 6 bases and 4 bases, there was a span of 9 bases. This CDR3 is CASRHPGTEAFF. CDR3 nucleotide sequence: TGTGCCAGCAGGCACCCGGGCACTGAAGCTTTCTTT.

V gene TRBV5-1 combines with J gene TRBJ1-4, with TRBD1 matching over 8 bases. CDR3 size: 16 residues. Germline assignment: CDR1 SGHRS and CDR2 YFSETQ. Trimming removed 4 bases from V and 6 bases from J; junction bases left unmatched: 11. The CDR3 is CASSLRTGRSHEKLFF. The CDR3 DNA reads as TGCGCCAGCAGCCTAAGGACAGGGCGCTCCCATGAAAAACTGTTTTTT.

The V call is TRBV2, the J call TRBJ2-1; 9 nucleotides agree with TRBD1. The germline V gene has CDR1 SNHLY and CDR2 FYNNEI. With 5 bases clipped from V and 15 bases from J, the junction kept 8 bases outside the gene matches. This CDR3 spans 12 amino acids. The CDR3 nucleotides are TGTGCCAGCAGTCTTCGGGGGACAGGGTCGTTCTTC. It specifies CASSLRGTGSFF.

The chain uses TRBV4-2 and TRBJ1-2, with a tentative D call TRBD1 (5 bases). The CDR3 contains 14 residues. Germline V CDR1 and CDR2: LGHNA, YNFKEQ. Trimming removed 3 bases from V and 5 bases from J, with 13 bases in between. CDR3 DNA: TGTGCCAGCAGCCAGGCTGGGGGGGTTTATGGCTACACCTTC. Residues: CASSQAGGVYGYTF.

This clone was counted between two and nine times. The chain recombines TRBV30 with TRBJ1-2; unclear D gene. V was trimmed by 0 bases and J by 0 bases, leaving 8 bases between them. The CDR3 has 14 amino acids. CDR1 is GTSNPN, CDR2 SVGIG, per germline (reference sequence). The CDR3 DNA follows: TGTGCCTGGAGTGTACCAGTTTCTAACTATGGCTACACCTTC. It specifies CAWSVPVSNYGYTF. The full variable domain, rest sourced from reference TRBV30 and TRBJ1-2, is SQTIHQWPATLVQPVGSPLSLECTVEGTSNPNLYWYRQAAGRGLQLLFYSVGIGQISSEVPQNLSASRPQDRQFILSSKKLLLSDSGFYLCAWSVPVSNYGYTFGSGTRLTVV.

The rearrangement links TRBV29-1 to TRBJ2-1; 9 nucleotides agree with TRBD2. V dropped 3 bases and J dropped 6; count of bases not matched to a gene: 9. The CDR3 runs to 15 residues. CDR1 and CDR2 (germline): SQVTM, ANQGSEA. CDR3 in amino acids: CSVDGEAGGLNEQFF. CDR3 in DNA: TGCAGCGTTGATGGCGAGGCGGGAGGGCTCAATGAGCAGTTCTTC.

The chain recombines TRBV2 with TRBJ2-7; TRBD1 is a possible D gene (6 bases). The germline CDR1 and CDR2 sequences are SNHLY and FYNNEI. This CDR3 has 13 residues. The V and J ends lost 6 bases and 0 bases respectively, with 9 bases between them. The CDR3 loop reads CASRGTPSYEQYF. As DNA, the CDR3 is TGTGCCAGCAGGGGGACACCCTCCTACGAGCAGTACTTC.

The chain uses TRBV2 and TRBJ2-1; TRBD2 agrees at 8 bases. J was trimmed by 4 bases and V by 6 bases; bases with no gene match: 17. Germline V gene data show CDR1 as SNHLY and CDR2 as FYNNEI. The CDR3 loop spans 18 amino acids. This CDR3 reads CASSWGDTTRGRYNEQFF. The CDR3 nucleotides read TGTGCCAGCAGCTGGGGGGACACTACCCGCGGGAGGTACAATGAGCAGTTCTTC.

This rearrangement joins TRBV27 to TRBJ2-7, with TRBD1 identical over 10 bases. The CDR3 sequence is 15 residues long. Germline-derived CDR1 and CDR2 are MNHEY and SMNVEV (reference sequence). V lost 6 bases, J lost 4 bases, and 9 bases stayed unmatched. The CDR3: CASRYQTGGKYEQYF. The CDR3 bases are TGTGCCAGCAGGTACCAGACAGGGGGCAAATACGAGCAGTACTTC.

The chain combines TRBV29-1 with TRBJ1-3; 7 bases match TRBD1. Germline loops: CDR1 SQVTM, CDR2 ANQGSEA. The CDR3 is 14 amino acids. J was trimmed by 0 bases and V by 4 bases; bases with no gene match: 3. CDR3 protein: CSVAGQLSGNTIYF. CDR3 nucleotide sequence: TGCAGCGTTGCGGGACAGCTCTCTGGAAACACCATATATTTT. Together with reference TRBV29-1 and TRBJ1-3, the CDR3 gives the full variable domain: SAVISQKPSRDICQRGTSLTIQCQVDSQVTMMFWYRQQPGQSLTLIATANQGSEATYESGFVIDKFPISRPNLTFSTLTVSNMSPEDSSIYLCSVAGQLSGNTIYFGEGSWLTVV.

This sequence joins TRBV4-1 and TRBJ2-5; TRBD1 might be the D (6 bases). The CDR3 runs to 16 residues. Between the trimmed V and J ends, which lost 0 bases and 7 bases, there was a span of 18 bases. Germline lookup yields CDR1 MGHRA and CDR2 YSYEKL. CDR3 DNA: TGCGCCAGCAGCCAAGATCACACAGGGCCTGGAGGGACCCAGTACTTC. Translation: CASSQDHTGPGGTQYF.

V and J are TRBV28 and TRBJ2-7; either TRBD1 or TRBD2 may supply D (5 bases each). V was trimmed by 1 base and J by 3 bases, leaving 13 bases between them. The length of the CDR3 is 15 residues. Germline V gene lookup returns CDR1 MDHEN and CDR2 SYDVKM. In nucleotides, the CDR3 is TGTGCCAGCAGTTTATTTGTCGGAGGACACTACGAGCAGTACTTC. Its protein product is CASSLFVGGHYEQYF.

The rearrangement links TRBV5-4 to TRBJ1-2, with a possible D match to TRBD1 (5 bases). V lost 4 bases and J 2 bases, leaving 12 bases between the germline ends. Germline lookup yields CDR1 SGHNT and CDR2 YYREEE (reference sequence). The CDR3 runs to 14 residues. The CDR3 loop is CASSGAGYNYGYTF. The CDR3 region has the DNA TGTGCCAGCAGCGGGGCAGGATACAACTATGGCTACACCTTC.

The chain couples TRBV2 to TRBJ2-2, with 8 nucleotides matching TRBD1. The CDR3 sequence is 14 residues long. The ends lost 5 bases at V and 6 bases at J; junction bases unmatched: 5. In germline, CDR1 is SNHLY, CDR2 FYNNEI. This CDR3 is CASSSGGASGELFF. The CDR3 bases are TGTGCCAGCAGTTCAGGGGGCGCGTCCGGGGAGCTGTTTTTT.

The chain employs TRBV4-3 and TRBJ2-1, with a weak D call TRBD1 (6 bases). Trimming removed 0 bases at V and 10 bases at J, with 13 bases between. This CDR3 region has 14 residues. Germline CDR1 and CDR2: LGHNA and YSLEER. Written as DNA, the CDR3 is TGCGCCAGCAGCCAAGAGATCGGGACAACCGAGCAGTTCTTC. Translated: CASSQEIGTTEQFF.

A word on this clone: This specimen includes other DNA sequences encoding the same CDR3. V gene TRBV7-7 combines with J gene TRBJ2-7, with TRBD1 as a possible D gene (6 bases). Germline V gene lookup returns CDR1 SSHAT and CDR2 FNYEAQ (reference sequence). V lost 0 bases, J lost 4 bases, and 7 bases lay in between. CDR3 length: 13 residues. The CDR3 reads CASSLAGGYEQYF. CDR3 coding DNA: TGTGCCAGCAGCTTAGCAGGGGGATACGAGCAGTACTTC.

This rearrangement joins TRBV2 to TRBJ2-7; tentative D call: TRBD2 (6 bases). Trimming took 10 bases from V and 4 from J, leaving 29 bases between them. Germline V gene data show CDR1 as SNHLY and CDR2 as FYNNEI. The CDR3 loop spans 17 amino acids. The chain's CDR3 is CAIIRGSGAIPYYEQYF. CDR3 sequence (DNA): TGTGCCATAATAAGAGGTAGCGGAGCCATCCCATATTACGAGCAGTACTTC.

The rearrangement links TRBV18 to TRBJ1-1; no definite D call. The CDR3 totals 13 residues. Trimming cost V 1 base and J 3 bases, with 6 bases left between them. The germline V gene encodes CDR1 KGHSH and CDR2 LQKENI. The CDR3 nucleotides read TGTGCCAGCTCACCACATTCCGACACTGAAGCTTTCTTT. This translates into CASSPHSDTEAFF.

This clone was counted a single time. The chain links TRBV28 to TRBJ1-4, with a tentative D call TRBD1 (6 bases). The CDR3 is made up of 18 amino acids. Germline CDR1 is MDHEN and CDR2 is SYDVKM. The ends were cut back, 4 bases at V and 10 bases at J, with 28 bases in the middle. Written as DNA, the CDR3 is TGTGCCAGCAGTTCCCCCCGTGATCCGGGGGCGACGAGTGGAAAACTGTTTTTT. Translated: CASSSPRDPGATSGKLFF.

The chain links TRBV28 to TRBJ2-3, with 10 bases that match TRBD1. The CDR3 runs to 17 residues. The V gene end was trimmed by 6 bases and the J gene end by 5 bases; junction bases not matched to a gene: 14. Germline V gene data show CDR1 as MDHEN and CDR2 as SYDVKM. CDR3 sequence: CASRTSGTGVFKDTQYF. CDR3 bases: TGTGCCAGCAGGACCTCCGGGACAGGGGTTTTTAAAGATACGCAGTATTTT. Full variable domain (remainder filled in from reference TRBV28 and TRBJ2-3): DVKVTQSSRYLVKRTGEKVFLECVQDMDHENMFWYRQDPGLGLRLIYFSYDVKMKEKGDIPEGYSVSREKKERFSLILESASTNQTSMYLCASRTSGTGVFKDTQYFGPGTRLTVL.

This clone has ten or more counts. The CDR3 DNA sequence: TGTGCCAGCCGATTCAGGGGCCAAAAACAGGACGAGCAGTACTTC. Translated: CASRFRGQKQDEQYF. The gene calls are TRBV19 and TRBJ2-7; TRBD1 is a possible D gene (6 bases). V was shortened by 9 bases and J by 5 bases, with 23 bases between the two germline ends. The V gene's germline CDR1 is LNHDA and CDR2 SQIVND (reference sequence). The CDR3 runs to 15 residues.